This is a list of T cell receptor beta chains from one sample in a study of T cells in Graves' hyperthyroidism and ophthalmopathy. TCRdb recomputed calls from the multiplex PCR reads with MiXCR, one row per CDR3 protein. This table holds approximately 600,000 distinct CDR3 sequences, roughly 20% found once. Material for sequencing was blood. These receptors were obtained from a man younger than 45 with Graves' ophthalmopathy. CDR3s include the opening cysteine and the closing phenylalanine or tryptophan. A D gene is named only where the DNA matches it firmly. Clone size is not always given. Where it is, it says once, few, many or a class for expanded clones.

.	.	TRBJ2-2	TRBV13	CASSYGLHLNTGELFF	TGTGCCAGCAGTTATGGACTGCATCTTAACACCGGGGAGCTGTTTTTT
TRBD1	.	TRBJ1-1	TRBV10-3	CAISDSGTGNTEAFF	TGTGCCATCAGCGATTCTGGGACAGGGAACACTGAAGCTTTCTTT
TRBD2	few	TRBJ2-5	TRBV5-1	CASSLGGAQETQYF	TGTGCCAGCAGTTTGGGAGGGGCCCAAGAGACCCAGTACTTC
.	.	TRBJ1-1	TRBV25-1	CASSEYGPRGTEAFF	TGTGCCAGCAGTGAATACGGACCCCGCGGGACTGAAGCTTTCTTT
.	.	TRBJ2-5	TRBV24-1	CATSDFGPVAYQETQYF	TGTGCCACCAGTGATTTTGGTCCGGTTGCCTATCAAGAGACCCAGTACTTC
.	few	TRBJ2-7	TRBV5-1	CASSSDTGSHEQYF	TGCGCCAGCAGCTCGGATACAGGGTCCCACGAGCAGTACTTC
.	.	TRBJ1-5	TRBV10-2	CASSESTSVLSNQPQHF	TGCGCCAGCAGTGAGTCGACGTCAGTTTTGAGCAATCAGCCCCAGCATTTT
TRBD2	many	TRBJ2-1	TRBV20-1	CSLTEVAGVNEQFF	TGCAGCCTCACCGAGGTAGCGGGAGTCAATGAGCAGTTCTTC
.	few	TRBJ1-1	TRBV6-2/TRBV6-3	CASSYGGHYNTEAFF	TGTGCCAGCAGTTACGGGGGTCATTATAACACTGAAGCTTTCTTT
.	few	TRBJ1-1	TRBV27	CASSQFPPYTEAFF	TGTGCCAGCAGTCAATTCCCCCCCTACACTGAAGCTTTCTTT
.	.	TRBJ2-1	TRBV14	CASSQSGGGWSSYNEQFF	TGTGCCAGCAGCCAATCAGGGGGGGGCTGGAGCTCCTACAATGAGCAGTTCTTC
.	many	TRBJ2-3	TRBV7-3	CASSLVRRDTQYF	TGTGCCAGCAGCTTAGTAAGAAGAGATACGCAGTATTTT
.	few	TRBJ2-1	TRBV10-3	CAISVIGQGRSYNEQFF	TGTGCCATCAGTGTAATCGGGCAGGGACGGTCCTACAATGAGCAGTTCTTC
.	many	TRBJ2-3	TRBV20-1	CSADRSTDTQYF	TGCAGTGCTGACCGGAGCACAGATACGCAGTATTTT
TRBD2	.	TRBJ2-1	TRBV6-1	CASRKRLAGVRSSYNEQFF	TGTGCCAGCAGAAAACGACTAGCGGGAGTCCGGAGCTCCTACAATGAGCAGTTCTTC
.	many	TRBJ2-3	TRBV20-1	CSASGSLGPDTQYF	TGCAGTGCTAGTGGGTCTCTAGGCCCAGATACGCAGTATTTT
.	few	TRBJ2-7	TRBV11-1	CASSLYPGEQYF	TGTGCCAGCAGCTTGTACCCGGGGGAGCAGTACTTC
TRBD2	.	TRBJ2-7	TRBV6-5	CASSYGTSGTNYEQYF	TGTGCCAGCAGTTATGGGACTAGCGGGACGAACTACGAGCAGTACTTC
.	few	TRBJ2-1	TRBV29-1	CSVEGTEKQFF	TGCAGCGTTGAAGGGACGGAGAAGCAGTTCTTC
.	few	TRBJ1-1	TRBV7-9	CASSPASADFRTEAFF	TGTGCCAGCAGCCCCGCGTCGGCCGACTTTCGAACTGAAGCTTTCTTT
.	many	TRBJ1-2	TRBV28	CASSFRNLGGYTF	TGTGCCAGCAGTTTTCGGAATCTGGGTGGCTACACCTTC
TRBD2	.	TRBJ2-1	TRBV30	CACHKAGVQYNEQFF	TGTGCCTGCCATAAAGCGGGAGTACAATACAATGAGCAGTTCTTC
.	many	TRBJ2-7	TRBV7-2	CASSLTRLDEQYF	TGTGCCAGCAGCCTAACACGACTTGACGAGCAGTACTTC
.	.	TRBJ1-6	TRBV6-2/TRBV6-3	CASSQRQEDSPLHF	TGTGCCAGCAGTCAAAGACAGGAAGATTCACCCCTCCACTTT
.	few	TRBJ1-5	TRBV20-1	CSARDPTAPNQPQHF	TGCAGTGCTAGAGACCCCACAGCTCCCAATCAGCCCCAGCATTTT
.	many	TRBJ2-1	TRBV12-3/TRBV12-4	CASRGNYNEQFF	TGTGCCAGCAGGGGGAACTACAATGAGCAGTTCTTC
TRBD2	few	TRBJ2-3	TRBV20-1	CSASLAADTQYF	TGCAGTGCTAGCCTAGCGGCAGATACGCAGTATTTT
.	.	TRBJ2-7	TRBV6-1	CASRSVPYEQYF	TGTGCCAGCAGGAGCGTTCCCTACGAGCAGTACTTC
TRBD2	many	TRBJ2-2	TRBV2	CASTLIETSAGELFF	TGTGCCAGCACCCTAATAGAGACTAGCGCCGGGGAGCTGTTTTTT
.	many	TRBJ2-7	TRBV14	CASSLGTSPAQYF	TGTGCCAGCAGCCTCGGGACATCCCCGGCGCAGTACTTC
TRBD2	.	TRBJ2-1	TRBV5-1	CASSDSSGSGDEQFF	TGCGCCAGCAGCGATTCTAGCGGGAGTGGGGATGAGCAGTTCTTC
.	.	TRBJ2-1	TRBV5-1	CASSIDNNEQFF	TGCGCCAGCAGCATCGACAACAATGAGCAGTTCTTC
.	few	TRBJ2-7	TRBV6-1	CASSDSMQGFYEQYF	TGTGCCAGCAGTGATTCGATGCAGGGTTTCTACGAGCAGTACTTC
TRBD1	few	TRBJ1-2	TRBV5-1	CASSLGDRPNYGYTF	TGCGCCAGCAGCTTGGGGGACAGGCCTAACTATGGCTACACCTTC
TRBD2	.	TRBJ2-1	TRBV3-1	CASSYNTGSSGTNNEQFF	TGTGCCAGCAGCTATAACACCGGTTCTAGCGGGACCAACAATGAGCAGTTCTTC
.	.	TRBJ2-1	TRBV10-3	CAISELGNHEQFF	TGTGCCATCAGTGAGCTGGGAAATCATGAGCAGTTCTTC
.	few	TRBJ2-7	TRBV30	CAWSGRPGTSYEQYF	TGTGCCTGGAGTGGACGCCCCGGGACATCCTACGAGCAGTACTTC
TRBD1	many	TRBJ2-7	TRBV28	CASSFFPGTGDAYEQYF	TGTGCCAGCAGTTTCTTTCCGGGGACAGGGGACGCCTACGAGCAGTACTTC
TRBD1	many	TRBJ1-5	TRBV7-8	CASRINRDRHQPQHF	TGTGCCAGCAGGATAAACCGGGACAGACATCAGCCCCAGCATTTT
.	.	TRBJ1-6	TRBV6-4	CASSDHPRNNSPLHF	TGTGCCAGCAGTGACCATCCTCGGAATAATTCACCCCTCCACTTT
.	.	TRBJ1-6	TRBV4-2	CASVFFGGNSPLHF	TGTGCCAGCGTCTTTTTCGGAGGTAATTCACCCCTCCACTTT
.	.	TRBJ1-4	TRBV29-1	CSVANGTPNEKLFF	TGCAGCGTCGCGAACGGGACGCCGAATGAAAAACTGTTTTTT
.	.	TRBJ1-3	TRBV30	CASRGGFNTIYF	TGTGCCTCGAGAGGTGGCTTTAACACCATATATTTT
.	.	TRBJ2-3	TRBV10-3	CAISEEVRETTQYF	TGTGCCATCAGTGAAGAGGTCAGAGAAACTACGCAGTATTTT
.	.	TRBJ1-1	TRBV20-1	CSAKKTEMNTEAFF	TGCAGTGCTAAAAAGACAGAGATGAACACTGAAGCTTTCTTT
.	few	TRBJ1-3	TRBV7-9	CASSLSTSGNTIYF	TGTGCCAGCAGCTTATCCACTTCTGGAAACACCATATATTTT
.	.	TRBJ1-2	TRBV9	CASSVQAGEGYTF	TGTGCCAGCAGCGTACAAGCGGGAGAGGGCTACACCTTC
.	.	TRBJ2-2	TRBV15	CATSRDPGFAGELFF	TGTGCCACCAGCAGAGATCCGGGATTCGCCGGGGAGCTGTTTTTT
.	many	TRBJ2-1	TRBV30	CAWRGGNNEQFF	TGTGCCTGGAGGGGCGGGAACAATGAGCAGTTCTTC
.	once	TRBJ2-4	TRBV12-3/TRBV12-4	CASTQDSLAKNIQYF	TGTGCCAGCACCCAAGACTCTCTAGCCAAAAACATTCAGTACTTC
.	.	TRBJ2-7	TRBV9	CASSVGERGTQQYF	TGTGCCAGCAGCGTAGGTGAGAGAGGGACACAGCAGTACTTC
.	few	TRBJ1-2	TRBV19	CASDTGGYESYTF	TGTGCCAGCGATACCGGGGGGTATGAAAGCTACACCTTC
.	few	TRBJ2-7	TRBV7-9	CASSIAGQGYEQYF	TGTGCCAGCAGCATCGCGGGACAAGGCTACGAGCAGTACTTC
TRBD1	many	TRBJ1-1	TRBV6-1	CASSPGTGGWDTEAFF	TGTGCCAGCAGTCCCGGGACAGGGGGCTGGGACACTGAAGCTTTCTTT
.	many	TRBJ2-7	TRBV6-5	CASSYSSAYEQYF	TGTGCCAGCAGTTACTCTTCGGCTTACGAGCAGTACTTC
.	many	TRBJ2-1	TRBV30	CAWSVQGAYNEQFF	TGTGCCTGGAGTGTACAGGGCGCTTACAATGAGCAGTTCTTC
.	many	TRBJ1-1	TRBV30	CASARPSLNTEAFF	TGTGCCTCCGCCCGACCGTCCCTGAACACTGAAGCTTTCTTT